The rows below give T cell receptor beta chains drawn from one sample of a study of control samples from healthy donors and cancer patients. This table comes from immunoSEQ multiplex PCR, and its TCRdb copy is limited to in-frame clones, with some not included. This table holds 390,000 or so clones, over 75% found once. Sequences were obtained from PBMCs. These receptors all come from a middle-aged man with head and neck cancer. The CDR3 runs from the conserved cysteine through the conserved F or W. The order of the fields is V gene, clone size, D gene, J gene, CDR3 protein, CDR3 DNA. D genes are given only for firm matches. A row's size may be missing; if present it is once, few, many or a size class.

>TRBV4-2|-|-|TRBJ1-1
CASSRTTGNTEAFF
TGTGCCAGCAGCCGAACGACCGGCAACACTGAAGCTTTCTTT
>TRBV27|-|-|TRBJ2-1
CASKGDRSSYNEQFF
TGTGCCAGCAAAGGGGACCGGAGCTCCTACAATGAGCAGTTCTTC
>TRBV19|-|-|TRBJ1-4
CASSDAGLANEKLFF
TGTGCCAGTAGTGATGCGGGACTAGCTAATGAAAAACTGTTTTTT
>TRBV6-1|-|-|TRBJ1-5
CASSERGKDQPQHF
TGTGCCAGCAGTGAGAGGGGAAAGGATCAGCCCCAGCATTTT
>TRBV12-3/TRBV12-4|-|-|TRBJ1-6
CASSYLNSPLHF
TGTGCCAGCAGTTACCTTAATTCACCCCTCCACTTT
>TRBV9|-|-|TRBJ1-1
CASSVGTANTEAFF
TGTGCCAGCAGCGTAGGCACGGCGAACACTGAAGCTTTCTTT
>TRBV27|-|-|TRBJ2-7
CASNPSGVSYEQYF
TGTGCCAGCAATCCCTCGGGGGTTTCCTACGAGCAGTACTTC
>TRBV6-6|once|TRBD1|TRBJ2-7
CASSPYFPGQGDYEQYF
TGTGCCAGCAGTCCCTATTTCCCGGGACAGGGGGACTACGAGCAGTACTTC
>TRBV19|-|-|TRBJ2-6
CASTQPGGTGANVLTF
TGTGCCAGTACCCAACCCGGCGGCACTGGGGCCAACGTCCTGACTTTC
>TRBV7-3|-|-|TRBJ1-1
CASSLTYRDTEAFF
TGTGCCAGCAGCTTAACGTACAGGGATACTGAAGCTTTCTTT
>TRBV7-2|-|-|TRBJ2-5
CASSLEQGETQYF
TGTGCCAGCAGCTTAGAACAGGGAGAGACCCAGTACTTC